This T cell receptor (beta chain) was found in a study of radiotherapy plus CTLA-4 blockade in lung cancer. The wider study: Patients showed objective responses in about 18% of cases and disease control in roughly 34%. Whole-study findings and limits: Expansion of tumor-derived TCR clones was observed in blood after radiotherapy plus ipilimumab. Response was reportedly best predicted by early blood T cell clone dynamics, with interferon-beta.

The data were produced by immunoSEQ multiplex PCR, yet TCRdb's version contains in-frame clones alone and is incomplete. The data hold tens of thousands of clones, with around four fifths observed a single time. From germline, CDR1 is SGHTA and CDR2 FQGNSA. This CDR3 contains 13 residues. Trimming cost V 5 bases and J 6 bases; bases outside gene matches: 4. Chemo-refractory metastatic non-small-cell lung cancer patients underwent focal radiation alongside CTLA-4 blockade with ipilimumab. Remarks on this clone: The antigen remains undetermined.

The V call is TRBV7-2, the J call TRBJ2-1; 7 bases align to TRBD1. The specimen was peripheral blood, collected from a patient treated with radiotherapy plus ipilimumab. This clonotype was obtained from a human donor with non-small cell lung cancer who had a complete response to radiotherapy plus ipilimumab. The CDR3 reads CASSLYRGNEQFF. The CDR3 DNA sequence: TGTGCCAGCAGCCTATACAGGGGCAATGAGCAGTTCTTC. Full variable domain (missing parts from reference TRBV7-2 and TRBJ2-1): GAGVSQSPSNKVTEKGKDVELRCDPISGHTALYWYRQSLGQGLEFLIYFQGNSAPDKSGLPSDRFSAERTGGSVSTLTIQRTQQEDSAVYLCASSLYRGNEQFFGPGTRLTVL.